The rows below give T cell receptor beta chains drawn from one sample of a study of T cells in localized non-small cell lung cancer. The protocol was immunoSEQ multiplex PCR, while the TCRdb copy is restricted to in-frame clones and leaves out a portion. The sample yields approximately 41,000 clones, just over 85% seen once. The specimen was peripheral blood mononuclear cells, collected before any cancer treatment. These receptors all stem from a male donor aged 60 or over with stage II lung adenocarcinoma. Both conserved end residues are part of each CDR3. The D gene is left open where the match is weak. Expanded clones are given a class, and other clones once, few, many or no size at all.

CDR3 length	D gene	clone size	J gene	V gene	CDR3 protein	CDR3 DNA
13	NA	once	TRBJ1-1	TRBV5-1	CASSWTDGAWAFF	TGCGCCAGCAGCTGGACAGATGGGGCCTGGGCTTTCTTT
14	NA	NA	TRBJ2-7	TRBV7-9	CASSLGPGIYEQYF	TGTGCCAGCAGCTTAGGCCCAGGGATCTACGAGCAGTACTTC
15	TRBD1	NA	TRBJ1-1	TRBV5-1	CASSQTGTDEDEAFF	TGCGCCAGCAGCCAAACCGGGACAGACGAAGACGAAGCTTTCTTT
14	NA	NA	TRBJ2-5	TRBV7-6	CASSQGILGGTQYF	TGTGCCAGCAGCCAGGGAATCCTAGGGGGGACCCAGTACTTC
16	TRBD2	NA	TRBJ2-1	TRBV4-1	CASSQGVLAGVIEQFF	TGCGCCAGCAGCCAAGGAGTGCTAGCGGGAGTAATTGAGCAGTTCTTC
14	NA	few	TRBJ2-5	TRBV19	CARAGSLIGETQYF	TGTGCCCGCGCCGGTAGTCTTATAGGAGAGACCCAGTACTTC
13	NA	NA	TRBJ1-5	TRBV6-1	CASRQGVNQPQHF	TGTGCCAGCAGGCAGGGTGTCAATCAGCCCCAGCATTTT
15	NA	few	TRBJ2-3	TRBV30	CAWSPGAGETDTQYF	TGTGCCTGGAGTCCAGGGGCGGGAGAAACAGATACGCAGTATTTT
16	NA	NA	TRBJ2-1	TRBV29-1	CSVDRFDFPNDNEQFF	TGCAGCGTTGATCGGTTTGACTTCCCTAATGACAATGAGCAGTTCTTC
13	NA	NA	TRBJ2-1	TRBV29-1	CSASPSSYNEQFF	TGCAGCGCTAGCCCCAGCTCCTACAATGAGCAGTTCTTC
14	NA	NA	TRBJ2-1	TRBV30	CAWSAVNNYNEQFF	TGTGCCTGGAGTGCTGTAAACAACTACAATGAGCAGTTCTTC
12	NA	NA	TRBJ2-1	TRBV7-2	CASSWGGNEQFF	TGTGCCAGCAGCTGGGGAGGCAATGAGCAGTTCTTC
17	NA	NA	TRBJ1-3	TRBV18	CASSPAQGLSSGNTIYF	TGTGCCAGCTCACCAGCGCAGGGACTAAGCTCTGGAAACACCATATATTTT
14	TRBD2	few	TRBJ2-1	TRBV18	CASSPGLVGNEQFF	TGTGCCAGCTCACCGGGACTAGTAGGAAATGAGCAGTTCTTC
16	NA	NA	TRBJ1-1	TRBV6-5	CASSYSTSTMNTEAFF	TGTGCCAGCAGTTACTCAACCAGCACTATGAACACTGAAGCTTTCTTT
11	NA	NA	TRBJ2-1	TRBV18	CASSRGYEQFF	TGTGCCAGCTCCCGGGGATATGAGCAGTTCTTC
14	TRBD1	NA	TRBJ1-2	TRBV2	CASSSDRGGYGYTF	TGTGCCAGCAGTAGTGACAGGGGAGGCTATGGCTACACCTTC
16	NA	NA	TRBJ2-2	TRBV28	CASSLLLRGRTGELFF	TGTGCCAGCAGTTTACTCCTCCGCGGCCGCACCGGGGAGCTGTTTTTT
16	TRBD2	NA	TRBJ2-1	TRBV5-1	CASSSTSGTFNNEQFF	TGCGCCAGCAGCTCGACTAGCGGGACCTTCAACAATGAGCAGTTCTTC
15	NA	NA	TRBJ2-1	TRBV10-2	CASRGGRAAYNEQFF	TGCGCCAGCAGGGGGGGAAGGGCAGCCTACAATGAGCAGTTCTTC
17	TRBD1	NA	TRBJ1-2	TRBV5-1	CASSSRRTGTDNYGYTF	TGCGCCAGCAGCTCCCGAAGGACCGGGACAGATAACTATGGCTACACCTTC
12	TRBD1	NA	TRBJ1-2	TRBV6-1	CASDRADYGYTF	TGTGCCAGTGACAGGGCTGACTATGGCTACACCTTC
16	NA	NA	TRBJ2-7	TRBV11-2	CASSSPGHRKGYEQYF	TGTGCCAGCAGCTCTCCCGGACATCGCAAGGGCTACGAGCAGTACTTC
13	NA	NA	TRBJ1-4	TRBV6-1	CASNPDRNEKLFF	TGTGCCAGCAATCCAGACAGAAATGAAAAACTGTTTTTT
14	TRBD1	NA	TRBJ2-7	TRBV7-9	CASSRGQGIYEQYF	TGTGCCAGCAGCCGTGGACAGGGGATCTACGAGCAGTACTTC
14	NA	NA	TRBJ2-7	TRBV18	CASSPRTRGYEQYF	TGTGCCAGCTCACCTAGGACACGAGGGTACGAGCAGTACTTC
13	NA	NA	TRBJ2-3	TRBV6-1	CASSEKRTDTQYF	TGTGCCAGCAGTGAGAAACGCACAGATACGCAGTATTTT
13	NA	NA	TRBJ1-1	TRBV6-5	CASSSRFGTEAFF	TGTGCCAGCAGCTCCCGCTTCGGCACTGAAGCTTTCTTT
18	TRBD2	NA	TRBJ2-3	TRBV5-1	CASSLGGLAGGVTDTQYF	TGCGCCAGCAGCTTGGGCGGGCTAGCGGGAGGTGTCACAGATACGCAGTATTTT
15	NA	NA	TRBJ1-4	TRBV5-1	CASRQEGTRGEKLFF	TGCGCCAGCCGACAGGAAGGGACACGGGGCGAAAAACTGTTTTTT
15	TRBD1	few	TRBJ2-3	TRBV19	CASSRDRAEEDTQYF	TGTGCCAGTAGTAGGGACAGGGCCGAGGAAGATACGCAGTATTTT
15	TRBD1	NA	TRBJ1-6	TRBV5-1	CASSSGTGVNSPLHF	TGCGCCAGCAGCTCTGGGACAGGGGTTAATTCACCCCTCCACTTT
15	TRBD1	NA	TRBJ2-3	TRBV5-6	CASRMGGQGQHTQYF	TGTGCCAGCAGAATGGGGGGACAGGGTCAACATACGCAGTATTTT
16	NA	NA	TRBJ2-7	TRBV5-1	CASTSSTGRGSYEQYF	TGCGCCAGCACCTCCTCAACAGGGAGAGGTAGCTACGAGCAGTACTTC